One sample yielded the 15 T cell receptor beta chains listed below, sequenced in a study of T cell changes during pregnancy in multiple sclerosis. Sequencing was performed with immunoSEQ multiplex PCR; in TCRdb, only in-frame clones are kept and a portion is missing. The sample yields roughly 99,000 clones, 90% to 95% seen once. This material consisted of peripheral blood, taken after pregnancy. The receptors were gathered from a female donor in good health, enrolled as a control in a pregnancy study.

V usage is TRBV5-4 and J usage is TRBJ2-7, with D perhaps matching TRBD1 (5 bases). The CDR3 runs to 13 residues. Germline CDR1 SGHNT, CDR2 YYREEE (reference sequence). V was shortened by 0 bases and J by 3 bases, with 7 bases between the two germline ends. CDR3 in DNA: TGTGCCAGCAGCTTGGGACAGTTCTACGAGCAGTACTTC. Amino acids: CASSLGQFYEQYF.

This clone has a single count. V is TRBV9 and J is TRBJ1-1; no clear D. The V end lost 3 bases, the J end lost 0 bases, and 12 bases lay between the germline ends. This CDR3 region has 15 residues. Looked up from germline, CDR1 is SGDLS and CDR2 is YYNGEE. The CDR3 nucleotides read TGTGCCAGCAGCGACGGGGTGACGGTGAACACTGAAGCTTTCTTT. Protein sequence: CASSDGVTVNTEAFF.

This sequence joins TRBV4-1 and TRBJ2-1; TRBD1 is a possible D gene (5 bases). The V gene lost 0 bases and the J gene lost 15 bases, with 12 bases spanning the gap. The CDR3 totals 12 residues. Germline CDR1 reads MGHRA; CDR2 reads YSYEKL. CDR3 sequence (DNA): TGCGCCAGCAGCCAAGAGCCAGGGCGGTGGTTCTTC. It codes for CASSQEPGRWFF.

The rearrangement joins TRBV19 to TRBJ1-2, with a tentative D call TRBD1 (6 bases). The CDR3 has 14 amino acids. Germline V gives CDR1 LNHDA, CDR2 SQIVND (reference sequence). Trimming took off 2 bases at V and 4 bases at J, with 11 bases between the two ends. The CDR3 reads CASSILQGGYGYTF. DNA of the CDR3: TGTGCCAGTAGTATATTACAGGGTGGCTATGGCTACACCTTC.

The gene calls are TRBV28 and TRBJ1-1; D not certain. This CDR3 comprises 11 residues. Germline loops: CDR1 MDHEN, CDR2 SYDVKM. V was shortened by 3 bases and J by 7 bases, with 6 bases between the two germline ends. In nucleotides, the CDR3 is TGTGCCAGCAGTTTTCCCAGTGAAGCTTTCTTT. It yields the protein CASSFPSEAFF.

The rearrangement joins TRBV28 to TRBJ2-3, with D tentatively TRBD2 (6 bases). The CDR3 is 21 amino acids. Trimming pared 3 bases from V and 2 bases from J, leaving 30 bases between. Germline CDR1 and CDR2: MDHEN and SYDVKM. This chain's CDR3 is CASSFSPNLELARDATDTQYF. The CDR3 region has the DNA TGTGCCAGCAGTTTTTCCCCTAATCTCGAACTAGCTCGGGACGCCACAGATACGCAGTATTTT.

V is TRBV27 and J is TRBJ1-5; TRBD1 might be the D (6 bases). The V end lost 6 bases, the J end lost 7 bases, and 16 bases lay between the germline ends. The CDR3 length is 14 residues. Germline V lookup: CDR1 MNHEY, CDR2 SMNVEV (reference sequence). CDR3 region: CASSLGGAGQPQHF. The DNA of the CDR3 is TGTGCCAGCAGCCTCGGGGGGGCCGGGCAGCCCCAGCATTTT.

The chain combines TRBV5-1 with TRBJ1-6; no definite D call. The CDR3 consists of 17 residues. The V gene lost 1 base and the J gene lost 0 bases, with 11 bases spanning the gap. Per the germline V gene, CDR1 is SGHRS and CDR2 is YFSETQ. Here the CDR3 reads CASSLSGISSYNSPLHF. Here the CDR3 DNA reads TGCGCCAGCAGCTTGTCAGGCATTAGCTCCTATAATTCACCCCTCCACTTT.

The genes are TRBV10-3 and TRBJ2-1; no reliable D call. V was clipped by 3 bases and J by 5 bases, with 14 bases between them. The CDR3 length is 15 residues. Germline CDR1 and CDR2: ENHRY and SYGVKD. The CDR3 DNA reads TGTGCCATCAGTGAACTACTAAACTCAGACAATGAGCAGTTCTTC. This translates into CAISELLNSDNEQFF.

This chain uses TRBV7-8 with TRBJ2-7; D unclear. CDR3 length: 14 residues. Germline assignment: CDR1 SGHVS and CDR2 FQNEAQ. Trimming cost V 0 bases and J 1 base, with 7 bases left between them. CDR3 DNA: TGTGCCAGCAGCTTAGCGGAGATTTCCTACGAGCAGTACTTC. This sequence encodes CASSLAEISYEQYF.

This clone was observed a handful of times. The rearrangement links TRBV19 to TRBJ1-5; no definite D call. Trimming shortened V by 6 bases and J by 7 bases, and 19 bases separated the two germline ends. Germline CDR1 is LNHDA and CDR2 is SQIVND (reference sequence). The CDR3 runs to 15 residues. CDR3 in amino acids: CASRRPPEVGQPQHF. CDR3 nucleotide sequence: TGTGCCAGTAGACGCCCGCCGGAGGTAGGGCAGCCCCAGCATTTT.

This rearrangement joins TRBV2 to TRBJ1-4; D is uncertain. From germline, CDR1 is SNHLY and CDR2 FYNNEI. The ends were cut back, 4 bases at V and 6 bases at J, with 9 bases in the middle. The length of the CDR3 is 13 residues. CDR3 coding DNA: TGTGCCAGCAGTGCGCAGAGGGATGAAAAACTGTTTTTT. Translated, it gives CASSAQRDEKLFF.

This chain connects TRBV18 to TRBJ2-2, with TRBD2 as a possible D gene (7 bases). The V gene lost 3 bases and the J gene lost 4 bases, with 12 bases spanning the gap. Germline CDR1 is KGHSH and CDR2 is LQKENI. The CDR3 loop spans 15 amino acids. CDR3 amino acids: CASSPSGTRTGELFF. The CDR3, as DNA: TGTGCCAGCTCACCGAGCGGGACACGCACCGGGGAGCTGTTTTTT.

V is TRBV6-5 and J is TRBJ2-5, with 8 bases fitting TRBD1. The V gene's germline CDR1 is MNHEY and CDR2 SVGAGI. This CDR3 contains 14 residues. The junction had 2 bases not matched to a gene; V was cut back by 0 bases and J by 5 bases. The CDR3 loop reads CASSYSTGVETQYF. The CDR3 nucleotides read TGTGCCAGCAGTTACTCGACAGGGGTGGAGACCCAGTACTTC.

V usage is TRBV7-2 and J usage is TRBJ1-1; D gene ambiguous. The germline V gene encodes CDR1 SGHTA and CDR2 FQGNSA. V dropped 5 bases and J dropped 4 bases, with 5 bases sitting between them. The CDR3 extends over 11 amino acids. The CDR3 loop reads CASSRFTEAFF. The CDR3 DNA is TGTGCCAGCAGCCGTTTCACTGAAGCTTTCTTT.